Following are 22 T cell receptor beta chains from one sample sequenced in a study of T cell changes during pregnancy in multiple sclerosis. Generated by immunoSEQ multiplex PCR, the TCRdb table keeps only in-frame clones and is missing some. The table records fewer than 75,000 clones, over 75% of them present only once. Source: CD8+ T cells from peripheral blood mononuclear cells, taken before pregnancy. The source is a female donor with multiple sclerosis, enrolled in a pregnancy study.

The chain is built from TRBV7-8 and TRBJ2-7; 13 bases fit TRBD2. This CDR3 region has 18 residues. V lost 4 bases to trimming and J lost 2 bases; unmatched junction nucleotides: 11. Germline loops: CDR1 SGHVS, CDR2 FQNEAQ. The CDR3 DNA is TGTGCCAGCAGCTCCCAACTAGCGGGGGGGTCCCCTCCCTACGAGCAGTACTTC. Translated: CASSSQLAGGSPPYEQYF.

V gene TRBV14 combines with J gene TRBJ1-1; D possibly corresponds to TRBD1 (5 bases). CDR1 SGHDN and CDR2 FVKESK come from the germline V gene. V lost 5 bases, J lost 6 bases, and 7 bases lay in between. The CDR3 consists of 11 residues. In DNA form, the CDR3 reads TGTGCCAGCAGCGGGGGGGCTGAAGCTTTCTTT. Amino acids: CASSGGAEAFF.

The chain couples TRBV5-6 to TRBJ2-5; 9 bases are shared with TRBD2. V dropped 6 bases and J dropped 2; count of bases not matched to a gene: 5. This CDR3 comprises 14 residues. Germline V gene sequence: CDR1 SGHDT, CDR2 YYEEEE. CDR3 amino acids: CASIPAGGQETQYF. The CDR3 DNA reads TGTGCCAGCATCCCAGCGGGGGGTCAAGAGACCCAGTACTTC.

The chain has TRBV2 and TRBJ2-1; possibly TRBD2 for D (6 bases). The CDR3 length is 10 residues. Looked up from germline, CDR1 is SNHLY and CDR2 is FYNNEI. Trimming stripped 10 bases from V and 8 bases from J, with 9 bases between. CDR3 sequence (DNA): TGTGCCACGGGGGTCGATGAGCAGTTCTTC. It specifies CATGVDEQFF.

The chain employs TRBV4-1 and TRBJ1-2; 9 bases fit TRBD1. V was clipped by 4 bases and J by 3 bases; unmatched bases: 6. This CDR3 region has 15 residues. Germline V lookup: CDR1 MGHRA, CDR2 YSYEKL. CDR3 coding DNA: TGCGCCAGCAGCCGAATACAGGGGGCCGACTATGGCTACACCTTC. Translated: CASSRIQGADYGYTF.

The CDR3 DNA is TGTGCCAGCAGTTACTCGGCTAGCGGGGGCCACAATGAGCAGTTCTTC. Translating it yields CASSYSASGGHNEQFF. The rearrangement joins TRBV6-5 to TRBJ2-1; TRBD2 matches at 10 bases. Germline V lookup: CDR1 MNHEY, CDR2 SVGAGI. The CDR3 runs 16 residues. Unmatched junction bases numbered 4, after V lost 0 bases and J lost 5 bases.

The CDR3 here is CASSPIPTGGGTDTQYF. The DNA for the CDR3 is TGTGCCAGCAGTCCTATCCCAACCGGCGGGGGCACAGATACGCAGTATTTT. The rearrangement joins TRBV27 to TRBJ2-3; a weak D match, TRBD2 (6 bases). Between the trimmed V and J ends, which lost 5 bases and 1 base, there was a span of 19 bases. The CDR3 is made up of 17 amino acids. From germline, CDR1 is MNHEY and CDR2 SMNVEV (reference sequence).

V and J are TRBV6-6 and TRBJ1-1; D uncertain. V gave up 0 bases and J gave up 5 bases, with 4 bases separating them. There are 12 residues in the CDR3. Germline V CDR1 and CDR2: MNHNY, SVGAGI (reference sequence). The CDR3: CASSYSSTEAFF. The CDR3 DNA follows: TGTGCCAGCAGTTACTCGAGTACTGAAGCTTTCTTT.

The V gene is TRBV9, the J gene TRBJ1-4; tentatively, D is TRBD1 (5 bases). CDR1 and CDR2 from the germline V gene are SGDLS and YYNGEE. The V and J ends lost 4 bases and 6 bases respectively, with 16 bases between them. The CDR3 consists of 15 residues. The CDR3 loop is CASSPIGGDDEKLFF. CDR3 nucleotides: TGTGCCAGCAGCCCTATTGGAGGGGATGATGAAAAACTGTTTTTT.

V gene TRBV6-6 combines with J gene TRBJ2-2; the match to TRBD1 covers 10 bases. Germline V gives CDR1 MNHNY, CDR2 SVGAGI (reference sequence). This CDR3 region has 14 residues. With 6 bases clipped from V and 4 bases from J, the junction kept 2 bases outside the gene matches. This CDR3 reads CASRGQGSTGELFF. In nucleotides, the CDR3 is TGTGCCAGCAGGGGACAGGGGAGCACCGGGGAGCTGTTTTTT.

The CDR3, as DNA: TGTGCCAGCCGTCGACTAGCGGAAGAGACCCAGTACTTC. This codes for CASRRLAEETQYF. The genes are TRBV28 and TRBJ2-5; TRBD2 agrees at 9 bases. From germline, CDR1 is MDHEN and CDR2 SYDVKM. The CDR3 covers 13 residues. The junction had 4 bases not matched to a gene; V was cut back by 8 bases and J by 3 bases.

J is TRBJ2-7 and V is TRBV4-1; D might be TRBD1 (5 bases). CDR3 length: 15 residues. V lost 0 bases and J 7 bases, leaving 16 bases between the germline ends. Germline values: CDR1 MGHRA, CDR2 YSYEKL. DNA for the CDR3: TGCGCCAGCAGCCAAGACCCGATAGGGGCCTTGGAGCAGTACTTC. This gives the protein CASSQDPIGALEQYF.

This chain uses TRBV19 with TRBJ2-1; 10 nucleotides line up with TRBD2. The trim removed 1 base at V and 4 bases at J, leaving 10 bases unmatched. The germline gives CDR1 LNHDA, CDR2 SQIVND (reference sequence). CDR3 size: 18 residues. CDR3 amino acids: CASSIAVGLAGVYNEQFF. DNA of the CDR3: TGTGCCAGTAGTATAGCGGTTGGGCTAGCGGGGGTATACAATGAGCAGTTCTTC.

The gene calls are TRBV9 and TRBJ1-1; D call uncertain. With 0 bases removed from V and 4 bases from J, the gap between germline ends came to 10 bases. Germline V gene sequence: CDR1 SGDLS, CDR2 YYNGEE. The CDR3 is made up of 14 amino acids. Here the CDR3 reads CASSVVPGGTEAFF. The CDR3 bases are TGTGCCAGCAGCGTAGTGCCGGGAGGCACTGAAGCTTTCTTT.

V is TRBV19 and J is TRBJ2-1; TRBD2 matches 11 bases. Germline V gene data show CDR1 as LNHDA and CDR2 as SQIVND (reference sequence). The trim removed 10 bases at V and 4 bases at J, leaving 6 bases unmatched. The CDR3 consists of 14 residues. The CDR3 loop is CATKGLADYNEQFF. The CDR3 DNA sequence: TGTGCCACCAAGGGACTAGCGGATTACAATGAGCAGTTCTTC.

The V and J genes are TRBV5-4 and TRBJ2-1, with 9 bases identical to TRBD2. The J segment lost 3 bases and the V segment lost 4 bases, leaving 8 bases of the junction unmatched. The length of the CDR3 is 16 residues. Germline V CDR1 and CDR2: SGHNT, YYREEE (reference sequence). The DNA for the CDR3 is TGTGCCAGCAGCCCCCCGCGGGGGGGGTTCTACAATGAGCAGTTCTTC. Its translation is CASSPPRGGFYNEQFF.

J is TRBJ2-1 and V is TRBV5-1; 8 bases agree with TRBD1. Germline CDR1 and CDR2: SGHRS and YFSETQ. The CDR3 contains 15 residues. The V gene end was trimmed by 3 bases and the J gene end by 7 bases; junction bases not matched to a gene: 9. The CDR3 nucleotides are TGCGCCAGCAGCTACAGGCCCACAGGGGGGAATGAGCAGTTCTTC. Translation: CASSYRPTGGNEQFF.

V gene TRBV5-6 combines with J gene TRBJ1-1; TRBD1 matches 10 bases. From germline, CDR1 is SGHDT and CDR2 YYEEEE. The CDR3 loop spans 15 amino acids. V trimming: 0 bases; J trimming: 10 bases; junction bases outside the gene matches: 9. CDR3 amino acids: CASSLVGDRGPPAFF. Written as DNA, the CDR3 is TGTGCCAGCAGCTTGGTTGGGGACAGGGGTCCGCCAGCTTTCTTT.

The V call is TRBV5-6, the J call TRBJ2-3; a weak D match, TRBD2 (5 bases). Trimming stripped 0 bases from V and 3 bases from J, with 17 bases between. This CDR3 spans 17 amino acids. Germline V gives CDR1 SGHDT, CDR2 YYEEEE. This chain's CDR3 is CASSLGSGDWQTDTQYF. DNA for the CDR3: TGTGCCAGCAGCTTGGGATCCGGGGATTGGCAGACAGATACGCAGTATTTT.

The gene calls are TRBV4-1 and TRBJ2-7; 7 bases fit TRBD2. The junction had 10 bases not matched to a gene; V was cut back by 2 bases and J by 3 bases. Germline V lookup: CDR1 MGHRA, CDR2 YSYEKL. The CDR3 has 16 amino acids. CDR3 loop: CASSQLAAPEGYEQYF. In DNA form, the CDR3 reads TGCGCCAGCAGCCAACTAGCGGCCCCGGAGGGCTACGAGCAGTACTTC.

The V and J genes are TRBV6-5 and TRBJ1-2; D possibly corresponds to TRBD1 (5 bases). V was trimmed by 3 bases and J by 8 bases, leaving 16 bases between them. The CDR3 has 14 residues. Per germline, CDR1 MNHEY and CDR2 SVGAGI. CDR3 sequence (DNA): TGTGCCAGCAGTTATGTCTTGGGGGGTGGAGGCTACACCTTC. Translated, it gives CASSYVLGGGGYTF.

V usage is TRBV5-6 and J usage is TRBJ2-7; possible D gene TRBD2, 5 bases. CDR3 length: 11 amino acids. Per the germline V gene, CDR1 is SGHDT and CDR2 is YYEEEE. The V gene lost 1 base and the J gene lost 7 bases, with 6 bases spanning the gap. CDR3 residues: CASSLSGEQYF. CDR3 DNA sequence: TGTGCCAGCAGCTTGAGCGGTGAGCAGTACTTC. Filled out from reference TRBV5-6 and TRBJ2-7, the complete variable domain reads DAGVTQSPTHLIKTRGQQVTLRCSPKSGHDTVSWYQQALGQGPQFIFQYYEEEERQRGNFPDRFSGHQFPNYSSELNVNALLLGDSALYLCASSLSGEQYFGPGTRLTVT.